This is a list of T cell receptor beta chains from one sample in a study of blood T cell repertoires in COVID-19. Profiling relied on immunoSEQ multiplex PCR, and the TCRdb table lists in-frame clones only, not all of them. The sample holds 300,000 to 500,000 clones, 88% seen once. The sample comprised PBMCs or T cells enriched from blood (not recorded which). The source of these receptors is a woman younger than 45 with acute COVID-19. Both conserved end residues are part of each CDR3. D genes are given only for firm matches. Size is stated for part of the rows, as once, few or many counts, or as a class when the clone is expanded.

TGTGCCAGCTCACAGGGGTTGGGGAACACTGAAGCTTTCTTT | CASSQGLGNTEAFF | . | TRBV18 | . | TRBJ1-1
TGCGCCAGCAGCTCCTCAAATCGGACAGAGAACACCGGGGAGCTGTTTTTT | CASSSSNRTENTGELFF | . | TRBV5-1 | . | TRBJ2-2
TGTGCCAGCAGCACGACAGGGGGCAGGTTCGAGCAGTACTTC | CASSTTGGRFEQYF | TRBD1 | TRBV11-2 | . | TRBJ2-7
TGTGCCTGGGGACAGTCCACCGGGGAGCTGTTTTTT | CAWGQSTGELFF | . | TRBV30 | . | TRBJ2-2
TGTGCCACGTACCGGGGACAGGGGTACTATGGCTACACCTTC | CATYRGQGYYGYTF | TRBD1 | TRBV6-4 | once | TRBJ1-2
TGTGCCAGCAGAACTAGCGGGGAATACAATGAGCAGTTCTTC | CASRTSGEYNEQFF | TRBD2 | TRBV27 | . | TRBJ2-1
TGCGCCAGCAGTCTCAATCCGTGGGGCGGGCAGTACTTC | CASSLNPWGGQYF | . | TRBV4-3 | . | TRBJ2-7
TGCGCCAGCAGCCAAGGGGCACCTGGGAACAGGGTGAATGGCTACACCTTC | CASSQGAPGNRVNGYTF | . | TRBV4-3 | . | TRBJ1-2
TGTGCCAGCAGCTACACGACTAGCGGGGGGCAAGAGACCCAGTACTTC | CASSYTTSGGQETQYF | TRBD2 | TRBV6-5 | . | TRBJ2-5
TGTGCCAGCAGTTTCCCCCAGGCCGCAGATACGCAGTATTTT | CASSFPQAADTQYF | . | TRBV6-5 | . | TRBJ2-3
TGTGCCAGCAGTTCCCCCGGGGGGAGCGGTGGTGAGCAGTTCTTC | CASSSPGGSGGEQFF | TRBD2 | TRBV6-5 | once | TRBJ2-1
TGTGCCAGCAGCTTAGTACAGAGAAATGAGCAGTTCTTC | CASSLVQRNEQFF | . | TRBV11-2 | . | TRBJ2-1
TGTGCCAGCAGCTTAGGCTGGACCGCTAGCGGGGGGAGCACAGATACGCAGTATTTT | CASSLGWTASGGSTDTQYF | TRBD2 | TRBV11-2 | . | TRBJ2-3
TGCAGTGCCCTGGGGAGTGTCGAGCAGTACTTC | CSALGSVEQYF | . | TRBV20-1 | . | TRBJ2-7
TGTGCCAGCAGCCTTGTGCGGGGTACCGGGGAGCTGTTTTTT | CASSLVRGTGELFF | . | TRBV7-7 | . | TRBJ2-2
TGTGCCAGCAGCCCGGTCTCAGGGTTTAAGACTGAAGCTTTCTTT | CASSPVSGFKTEAFF | . | TRBV5-5 | . | TRBJ1-1
TGTGCCAGCAGCGCTTGGACAGGGGGCGACGATCAGCCCCAGCATTTT | CASSAWTGGDDQPQHF | TRBD1 | TRBV5-6 | . | TRBJ1-5
TGCGCCAGCAGTGAGTCGAAACAGGATGGCTACACCTTC | CASSESKQDGYTF | . | TRBV10-1 | . | TRBJ1-2
TGTGCCAGCAGTTACCCAGACAGGGGCCCGTCCGGCTACACCTTC | CASSYPDRGPSGYTF | TRBD1 | TRBV6-7 | . | TRBJ1-2
TGTGCCAGCAGCGGATCGGGGTTCTCCTACGAGCAGTACTTC | CASSGSGFSYEQYF | . | TRBV9 | . | TRBJ2-7
TGTGCCAGCAGCGTAGTTCCAGGGGAAGGGGCTTTCTTT | CASSVVPGEGAFF | . | TRBV9 | . | TRBJ1-1
TGTGCCTGGACGCGGGGGGGATACAATGAGCAGTTCTTC | CAWTRGGYNEQFF | TRBD2 | TRBV30 | . | TRBJ2-1
TGTGCCAGCAGCCAAGTGCAGGGCGAGTCTGGAAACACCATATATTTT | CASSQVQGESGNTIYF | . | TRBV3-1/TRBV3-2 | . | TRBJ1-3
TGTGCCAGCAGCGTAGCTACGACGCAGTATTTT | CASSVATTQYF | . | TRBV9 | . | TRBJ2-3
TGTGCCAGCAGTGAAATCGGGAATAACTATGGCTACACCTTC | CASSEIGNNYGYTF | . | TRBV6-1 | . | TRBJ1-2
TGTGCCAGCAGTCTGACTTGGACAGGGAGTAATTCACCCCTCCACTTT | CASSLTWTGSNSPLHF | TRBD1 | TRBV28 | once | TRBJ1-6
TGTGCCAGCAGCCCCCGAAGCAGGTCCGGTTGGGAAAAACTGTTTTTT | CASSPRSRSGWEKLFF | . | TRBV7-9 | once | TRBJ1-4
TGTGCCAGCAGGACTAGCGGGGGGGCGGATACGCAGTATTTT | CASRTSGGADTQYF | TRBD2 | TRBV7-9 | . | TRBJ2-3
TGTGCCAGCAGCTTAGGTCGGGGGGCCACCTACAATGAGCAGTTCTTC | CASSLGRGATYNEQFF | . | TRBV7-2 | . | TRBJ2-1
TGCGCCAGCAGCCAAGCCCTTCTTGGACAGGATGAAGCTTTCTTT | CASSQALLGQDEAFF | TRBD1 | TRBV4-3 | . | TRBJ1-1
TGTGCCTGGAGTGTGGAGAGCAATCAGCCCCAGCATTTT | CAWSVESNQPQHF | . | TRBV30 | . | TRBJ1-5
TGTGCCATCAGGGCGATACTAGCGGGGGGGCCGACGAACACCGGGGAGCTGTTTTTT | CAIRAILAGGPTNTGELFF | TRBD2 | TRBV10-3 | once | TRBJ2-2
TGCGCCAGCAGCTTGGTTGGGGAGGCAACTAATGAAAAACTGTTTTTT | CASSLVGEATNEKLFF | . | TRBV5-1 | . | TRBJ1-4
TGTGCCAGCAGCGTACAGGGTTACACTGAAGCTTTCTTT | CASSVQGYTEAFF | . | TRBV11-2 | . | TRBJ1-1
TGTGCCAGCAGCTTCGGGGGGCGCACTGAAGCTTTCTTT | CASSFGGRTEAFF | . | TRBV7-2 | . | TRBJ1-1
TGTGCCAGCAGCCCCTTTTGGAACACTGAAGCTTTCTTT | CASSPFWNTEAFF | . | TRBV12-3/TRBV12-4 | . | TRBJ1-1
TGTGCCATCAGTGAGGACAGGGTAGACCCCCAGCATTTT | CAISEDRVDPQHF | TRBD1 | TRBV10-3 | . | TRBJ1-5
TGTGCCTGGAACAGGGGCTCCTATAATTCACCCCTCCACTTT | CAWNRGSYNSPLHF | TRBD1 | TRBV30 | . | TRBJ1-6
TGTGCCAGTAGTACCCCCAACCACCGGACAGGGACGAACTATGGCTACACCTTC | CASSTPNHRTGTNYGYTF | TRBD1 | TRBV19 | . | TRBJ1-2
TGCGCCAGCAGCTCTGGACAGCCTGGGTATGGCTACACCTTC | CASSSGQPGYGYTF | . | TRBV5-1 | . | TRBJ1-2
TGTGCCAGCAGCTTTGGCACAGGGGGCAATCAGCCCCAGCATTTT | CASSFGTGGNQPQHF | TRBD1 | TRBV7-2 | . | TRBJ1-5
TGTGCCAGCAGCTTAGCGACTCCGGGACAATACAGAGAAAAACTGTTTTTT | CASSLATPGQYREKLFF | . | TRBV7-9 | . | TRBJ1-4
TGCGCCAGCAGTGAGACAGGGGACTATGGCTACACCTTC | CASSETGDYGYTF | TRBD1 | TRBV10-1 | . | TRBJ1-2
TGCGCCAGCAGCCCGGATTGGGGAGGGGCGAACTATGGCTACACCTTC | CASSPDWGGANYGYTF | . | TRBV5-1 | . | TRBJ1-2
TGTGCCACCAGTGATGGGACAGGGGGCATTCGGGTCGGGGAGCTGTTTTTT | CATSDGTGGIRVGELFF | TRBD1 | TRBV24-1 | . | TRBJ2-2
TGTGCCTGGAGTGGCAGGGGGCCTGGAAACACCATATATTTT | CAWSGRGPGNTIYF | TRBD1 | TRBV30 | . | TRBJ1-3
TGTGCCAGCAGCAAAGGCGGGCGCGGATTGGAGTACGGCTACACCTTC | CASSKGGRGLEYGYTF | . | TRBV21-1 | . | TRBJ1-2
TGTGCCTGGAGTGTACACAAACCGGGGGGGAACACTGAAGCTTTCTTT | CAWSVHKPGGNTEAFF | . | TRBV30 | . | TRBJ1-1
TGTGCCTGGCCAACGATAGCGGGGTGTCAGTACAATGAGCAGTTCTTC | CAWPTIAGCQYNEQFF | TRBD2 | TRBV30 | . | TRBJ2-1
TGTGCCAGCAGCCGCGTCAGGGATCAGCCCCAGCATTTT | CASSRVRDQPQHF | . | TRBV7-2 | . | TRBJ1-5
TGTGCCAGCAGTCCTGGACTACGTGAGCAGTTCTTC | CASSPGLREQFF | . | TRBV12-3/TRBV12-4 | few | TRBJ2-1